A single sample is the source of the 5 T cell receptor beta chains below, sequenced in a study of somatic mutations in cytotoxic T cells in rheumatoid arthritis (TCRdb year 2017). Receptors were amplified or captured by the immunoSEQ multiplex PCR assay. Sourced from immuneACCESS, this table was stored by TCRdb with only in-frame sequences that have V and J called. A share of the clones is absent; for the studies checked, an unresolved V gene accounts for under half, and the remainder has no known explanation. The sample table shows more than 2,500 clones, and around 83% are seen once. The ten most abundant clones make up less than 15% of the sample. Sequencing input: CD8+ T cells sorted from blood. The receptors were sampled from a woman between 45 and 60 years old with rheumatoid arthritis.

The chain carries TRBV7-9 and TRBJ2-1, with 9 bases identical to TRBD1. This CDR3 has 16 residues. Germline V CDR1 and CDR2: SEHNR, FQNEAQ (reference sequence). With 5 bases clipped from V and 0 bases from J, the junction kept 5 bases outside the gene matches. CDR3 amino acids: CASSQGQGSSYNEQFF. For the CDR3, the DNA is TGTGCCAGCAGCCAAGGACAGGGGAGCTCCTACAATGAGCAGTTCTTC.

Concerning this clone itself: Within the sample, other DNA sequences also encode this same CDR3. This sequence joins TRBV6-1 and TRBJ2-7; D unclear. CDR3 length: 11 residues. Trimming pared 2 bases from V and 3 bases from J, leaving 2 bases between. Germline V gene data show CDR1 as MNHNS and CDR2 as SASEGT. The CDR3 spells CASSEYYEQYF. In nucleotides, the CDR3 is TGTGCCAGCAGTGAATACTACGAGCAGTACTTC.

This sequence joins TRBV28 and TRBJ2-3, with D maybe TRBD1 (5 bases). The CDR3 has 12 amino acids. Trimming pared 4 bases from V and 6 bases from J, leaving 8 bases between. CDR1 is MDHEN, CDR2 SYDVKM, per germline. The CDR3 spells CASSSQGDTQYF. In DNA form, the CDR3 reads TGTGCCAGCAGTTCCCAGGGTGATACGCAGTATTTT.

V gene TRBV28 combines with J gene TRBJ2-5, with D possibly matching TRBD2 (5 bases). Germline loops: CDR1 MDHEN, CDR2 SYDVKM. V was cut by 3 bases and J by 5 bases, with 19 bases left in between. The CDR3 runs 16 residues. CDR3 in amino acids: CASSFFGSSAVETQYF. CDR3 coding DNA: TGTGCCAGCAGTTTCTTTGGGAGTAGCGCGGTTGAGACCCAGTACTTC.

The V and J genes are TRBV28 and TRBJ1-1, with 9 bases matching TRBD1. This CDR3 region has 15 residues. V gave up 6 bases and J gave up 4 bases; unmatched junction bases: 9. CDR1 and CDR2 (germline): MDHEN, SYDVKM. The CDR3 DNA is TGTGCCAGCAGGCTTCTGACAGGGGGTTTCACTGAAGCTTTCTTT. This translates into CASRLLTGGFTEAFF.